This TCR beta chain was identified in a study of response to subunit inactivated influenza vaccine (dated by TCRdb to 2017 to 2018). Looking at the study overall: The study used deep quantitative T cell receptor repertoire profiling to track responses to a trivalent subunit inactivated influenza vaccine.

Ten or more counts support this clonotype. Its specific antigen is unknown. Base qualities are not provided; no much larger clone lies one nucleotide away. Summary of the overall study and its limitations: According to the authors, only a limited number of new T cells may be recruited by each seasonal influenza vaccination.

Interpreted using the paper, the time point label stands for: approximately 47 days after influenza vaccine administration. CDR1 is given as LGHNA and CDR2 as YNFKEQ, both from the germline V gene. The CDR3 covers 15 residues, taking in both the cysteine and the phenylalanine. Only CDR3 DNA is held: 45 bases, read in frame from base 1. The junction shows trimming of 3 bases on V and 4 bases on J, and the gene matches do not reach 6 bases of it. The library was made by RT-PCR. TCRdb lists the instrument as Illumina HiSeq 2500. The raw public data were reprocessed by TCRdb itself: fastp quality trimming at Q25, MiXCR clonotype calling, in-frame beta chains only. Rows are unified per CDR3 protein, each entry keeping the most common DNA and genes. Counted in this sample were 150,000 or so distinct CDR3 sequences; approximately 11% of them appeared once. Jointly, the top ten make up around 12% of the sample.

The specimen was non-naive T cells sorted from PBMCs, collected 40 to 50 days after vaccination. Explained via the paper, the cell subset or site label denotes: memory T cell fraction. The sequence was collected from a man aged 50 or older who received an inactivated influenza vaccine. Donor details come from another sample of the same person, matched by shared clones. The rearrangement combines TRBV4-2 with TRBJ2-5; 9 central nucleotides agree with TRBD1. The bases are TGTGCCAGCAGCCAGAGTACAGGGGGCGCAGAGACCCAGTACTTC. This is translated as CASSQSTGGAETQYF.